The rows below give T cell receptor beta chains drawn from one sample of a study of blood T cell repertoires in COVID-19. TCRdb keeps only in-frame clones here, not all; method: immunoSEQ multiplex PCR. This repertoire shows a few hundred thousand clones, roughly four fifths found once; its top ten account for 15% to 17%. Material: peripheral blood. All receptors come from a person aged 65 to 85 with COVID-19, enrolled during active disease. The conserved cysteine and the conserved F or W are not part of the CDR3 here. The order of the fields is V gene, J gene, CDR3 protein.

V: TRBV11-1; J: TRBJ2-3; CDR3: ASSLGTSGGRDTQY
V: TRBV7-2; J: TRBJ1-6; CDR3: ASSSQLLRGAHNSPLH
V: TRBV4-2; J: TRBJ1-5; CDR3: ASSQDLRDREQPQH
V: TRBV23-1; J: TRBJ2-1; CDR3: ASSPLAEDNEQF
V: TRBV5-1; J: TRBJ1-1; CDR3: ASSTTGQGTEAF
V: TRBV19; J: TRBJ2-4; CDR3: ASINTGGSDKNIQY
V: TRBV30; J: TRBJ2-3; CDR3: AWSAASGSTDTQY
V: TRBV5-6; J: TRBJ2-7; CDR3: ASSGPGLAHEQY
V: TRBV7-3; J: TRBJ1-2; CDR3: ASSSSQQAFYGYT
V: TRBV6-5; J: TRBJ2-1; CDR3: ASTRVSSYNEQF
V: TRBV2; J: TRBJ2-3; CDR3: ASTSRGTGFTDTQY
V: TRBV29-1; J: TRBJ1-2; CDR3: SVEETGSYGYT
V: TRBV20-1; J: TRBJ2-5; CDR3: SASKDSGTLETQY
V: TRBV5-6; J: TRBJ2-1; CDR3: ASSLGASYNEQF
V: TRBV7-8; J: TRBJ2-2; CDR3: ASSLKGSTTGELF
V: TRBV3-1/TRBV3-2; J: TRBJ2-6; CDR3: ASSQGGAGANVLT
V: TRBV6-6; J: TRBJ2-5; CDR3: ASIRQGIETQY
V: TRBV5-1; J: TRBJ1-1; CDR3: ASSFLGTGQLGTEAF
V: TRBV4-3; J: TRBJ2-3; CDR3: ASSRLGTSGGAGTDTQY
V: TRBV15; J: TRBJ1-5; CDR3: ATSSRRDSNQPQH
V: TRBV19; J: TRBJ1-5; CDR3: ASSISGSGLGNQPQH
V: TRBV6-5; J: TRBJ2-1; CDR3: ASSYSGGASHNEQF
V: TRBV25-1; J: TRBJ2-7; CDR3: ASSDWGAYEQY
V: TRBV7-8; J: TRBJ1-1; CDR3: ASNYRGHRAEAF
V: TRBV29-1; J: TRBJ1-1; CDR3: SVGPYGGNTEAF
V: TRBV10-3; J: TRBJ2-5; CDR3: AISESGGPQETQY
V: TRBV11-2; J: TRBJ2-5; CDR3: ASSLGDRDFETQY
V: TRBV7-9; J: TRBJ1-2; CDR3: ASSSGDRYLSGYT
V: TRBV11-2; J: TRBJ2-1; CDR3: ASSLGLGRVSGEQF